This T cell receptor (beta chain) was captured by sequencing in a study of T cells in Graves' hyperthyroidism and ophthalmopathy. Study-wide results and limits: Researchers found most expanded thyroid clonotypes above 0.001 in blood as well.

To note about this clonotype: Antigen specificity is unknown.

Amplified TCR beta CDR3 regions derived from RNA transcripts. TCR CDR3 underwent first-round RT-PCR with the HTBI primer set. One entry per CDR3 protein, called by TCRdb with MiXCR from the multiplex PCR reads. The sample holds a few hundred thousand distinct CDR3 sequences; 20% to 25% are singletons and the top ten take 73%. For Graves' hyperthyroidism to be stable, ophthalmopathy could not progress within 18 months. Exclusion of a patient resulted from uncontrolled infection, other autoimmune disease, pregnancy or lactation. The sequence came from a man between 45 and 60 years old with Graves' hyperthyroidism. Sequenced material: blood.

The CDR3 protein is CASSGVEGREGHEQYF. The CDR3 coding sequence is TGTGCCAGCAGCGGAGTGGAGGGAAGAGAAGGGCACGAGCAGTACTTC. The rearrangement links TRBV9 to TRBJ2-7; a weak D match, TRBD2 (6 bases). CDR1 and CDR2 from the germline V gene are SGDLS and YYNGEE. This CDR3 is built from 16 residues. V was pared by 3 bases and J by 5 bases, with 21 bases between.